This T cell receptor beta chain was identified during a study of blood T cell repertoires in COVID-19. Only in-frame clones appear in the TCRdb table, and some are missing; sequencing was by immunoSEQ multiplex PCR. In the table there are around 150,000 clones, around 84% of which are singletons. CDR1 is SGHTA and CDR2 is FQGNSA in the germline V gene. V was clipped by 6 bases and J by 4 bases, with 18 bases between them. The CDR3 runs to 15 residues. Source material: peripheral blood. The clonotype was recovered from a human donor with acute or convalescent COVID-19. The donor label of this sample is uncertain. The chain is built from TRBV7-2 and TRBJ1-1; D might be TRBD1 (5 bases). CDR3: CASSSRVFSGTEAFF. In DNA form, the CDR3 reads TGTGCCAGCAGTTCCAGGGTTTTTTCTGGCACTGAAGCTTTCTTT.